The TCR beta chain under discussion was sequenced for a study of blood T cell repertoires in COVID-19. Overall study: Material from acute and convalescent COVID-19 was sourced from the United States, Italy and Spain.

Methods used by the authors: Reference gene primer amplification yielded estimated nucleated cell counts. This table comes from immunoSEQ multiplex PCR, and its TCRdb copy is limited to in-frame clones, with some not included. Clone size and the V and J calls come from that table; the DNA yielded D and trimming. The sample shows roughly 250,000 clones, approximately 86% of them seen only once. Losses at the gene ends were 6 bases for V and 2 bases for J; bases not matched to a gene: 9. Germline assignment: CDR1 SNHLY and CDR2 FYNNEI. The CDR3 extends over 15 amino acids. This clonotype originated in an elderly woman with active or convalescent COVID-19. The sequencing sample was made of peripheral blood. The chain joins TRBV2 to TRBJ2-5; 7 positions agree with TRBD1. CDR3 amino acids: CASSPTGSWQETQYF. The CDR3 DNA reads TGTGCCAGCAGCCCGACAGGGTCGTGGCAAGAGACCCAGTACTTC.